This T cell receptor (beta chain) was recorded in a study of blood T cell repertoires in COVID-19. V was trimmed by 7 bases and J by 3 bases, leaving 7 bases between them. The CDR3 is 12 amino acids. The germline V gene encodes CDR1 LNHDA and CDR2 SQIVND (reference sequence). Measured with immunoSEQ multiplex PCR; TCRdb has only the in-frame clones, and not every one. The sample has 200,000 to 250,000 clones, 70% to 90% seen once. The genes are TRBV19 and TRBJ1-3; D is ambiguous. Sequenced: peripheral blood. This sequence originates from a man aged 45-60 years who had recovered from COVID-19. CDR3 nucleotide sequence: TGTGCCAGTACCGGGGATGGAAACACCATATATTTT. Translated, it gives CASTGDGNTIYF. The full variable domain, completed using reference TRBV19 and TRBJ1-3, is DGGITQSPKYLFRKEGQNVTLSCEQNLNHDAMYWYRQDPGQGLRLIYYSQIVNDFQKGDIAEGYSVSREKKESFPLTVTSAQKNPTAFYLCASTGDGNTIYFGEGSWLTVV.